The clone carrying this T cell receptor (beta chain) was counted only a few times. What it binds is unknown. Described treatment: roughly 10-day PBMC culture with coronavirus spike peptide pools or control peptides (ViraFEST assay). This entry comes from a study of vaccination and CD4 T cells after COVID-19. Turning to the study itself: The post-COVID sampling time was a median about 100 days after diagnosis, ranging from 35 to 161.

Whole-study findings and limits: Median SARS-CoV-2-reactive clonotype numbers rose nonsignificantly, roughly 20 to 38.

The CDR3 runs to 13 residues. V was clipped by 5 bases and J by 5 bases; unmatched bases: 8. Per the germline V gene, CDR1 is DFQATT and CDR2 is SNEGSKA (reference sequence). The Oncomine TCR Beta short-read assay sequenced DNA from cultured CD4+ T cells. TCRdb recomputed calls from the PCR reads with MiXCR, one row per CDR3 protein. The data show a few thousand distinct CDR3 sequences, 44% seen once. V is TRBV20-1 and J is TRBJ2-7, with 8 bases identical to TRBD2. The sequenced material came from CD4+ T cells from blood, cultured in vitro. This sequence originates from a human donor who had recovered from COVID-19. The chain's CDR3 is CSALPPGGDEQYF. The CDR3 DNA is TGCAGTGCTCTACCCCCCGGGGGGGACGAGCAGTACTTC.